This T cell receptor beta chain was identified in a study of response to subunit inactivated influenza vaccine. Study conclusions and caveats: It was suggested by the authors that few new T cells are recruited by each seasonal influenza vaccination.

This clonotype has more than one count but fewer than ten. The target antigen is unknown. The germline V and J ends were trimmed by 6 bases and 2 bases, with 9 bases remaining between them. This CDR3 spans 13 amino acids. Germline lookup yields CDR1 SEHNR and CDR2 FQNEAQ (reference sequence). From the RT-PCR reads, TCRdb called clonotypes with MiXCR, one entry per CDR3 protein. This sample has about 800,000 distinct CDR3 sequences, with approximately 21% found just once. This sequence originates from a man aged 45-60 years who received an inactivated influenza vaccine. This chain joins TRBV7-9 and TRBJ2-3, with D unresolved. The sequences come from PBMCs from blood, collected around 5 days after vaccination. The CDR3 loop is CASSHGITDTQYF. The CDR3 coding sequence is TGTGCCAGCAGTCACGGTATCACAGATACGCAGTATTTT. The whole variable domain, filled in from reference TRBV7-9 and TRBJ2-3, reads DTGVSQNPRHKITKRGQNVTFRCDPISEHNRLYWYRQTLGQGPEFLTYFQNEAQLEKSRLLSDRFSAERPKGSFSTLEIQRTEQGDSAMYLCASSHGITDTQYFGPGTRLTVL.